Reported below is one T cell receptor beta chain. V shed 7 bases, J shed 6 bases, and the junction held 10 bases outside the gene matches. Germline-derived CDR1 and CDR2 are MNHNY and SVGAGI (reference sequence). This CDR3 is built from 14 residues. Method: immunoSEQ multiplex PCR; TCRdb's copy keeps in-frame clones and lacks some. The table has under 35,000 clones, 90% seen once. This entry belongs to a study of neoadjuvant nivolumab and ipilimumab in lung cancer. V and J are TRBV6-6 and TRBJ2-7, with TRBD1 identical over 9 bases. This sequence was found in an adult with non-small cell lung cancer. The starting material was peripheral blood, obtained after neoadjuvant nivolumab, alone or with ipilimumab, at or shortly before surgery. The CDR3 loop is CASKAGQGSGEQYF. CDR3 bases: TGTGCCAGCAAGGCGGGACAGGGTTCCGGCGAGCAGTACTTC.